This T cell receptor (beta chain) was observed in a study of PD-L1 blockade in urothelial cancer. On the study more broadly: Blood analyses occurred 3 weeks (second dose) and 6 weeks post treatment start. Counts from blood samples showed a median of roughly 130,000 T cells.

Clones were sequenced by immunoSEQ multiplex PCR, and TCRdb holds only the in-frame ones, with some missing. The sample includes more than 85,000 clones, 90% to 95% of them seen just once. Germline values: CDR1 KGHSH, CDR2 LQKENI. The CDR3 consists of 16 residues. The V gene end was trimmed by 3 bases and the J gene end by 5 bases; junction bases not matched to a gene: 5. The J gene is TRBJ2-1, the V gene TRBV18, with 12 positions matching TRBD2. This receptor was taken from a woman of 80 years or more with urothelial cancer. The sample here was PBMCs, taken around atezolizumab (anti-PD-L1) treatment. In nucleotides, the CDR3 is TGTGCCAGCTCACCCTCGGGACTAGCGGGTGACAATGAGCAGTTCTTC. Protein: CASSPSGLAGDNEQFF.